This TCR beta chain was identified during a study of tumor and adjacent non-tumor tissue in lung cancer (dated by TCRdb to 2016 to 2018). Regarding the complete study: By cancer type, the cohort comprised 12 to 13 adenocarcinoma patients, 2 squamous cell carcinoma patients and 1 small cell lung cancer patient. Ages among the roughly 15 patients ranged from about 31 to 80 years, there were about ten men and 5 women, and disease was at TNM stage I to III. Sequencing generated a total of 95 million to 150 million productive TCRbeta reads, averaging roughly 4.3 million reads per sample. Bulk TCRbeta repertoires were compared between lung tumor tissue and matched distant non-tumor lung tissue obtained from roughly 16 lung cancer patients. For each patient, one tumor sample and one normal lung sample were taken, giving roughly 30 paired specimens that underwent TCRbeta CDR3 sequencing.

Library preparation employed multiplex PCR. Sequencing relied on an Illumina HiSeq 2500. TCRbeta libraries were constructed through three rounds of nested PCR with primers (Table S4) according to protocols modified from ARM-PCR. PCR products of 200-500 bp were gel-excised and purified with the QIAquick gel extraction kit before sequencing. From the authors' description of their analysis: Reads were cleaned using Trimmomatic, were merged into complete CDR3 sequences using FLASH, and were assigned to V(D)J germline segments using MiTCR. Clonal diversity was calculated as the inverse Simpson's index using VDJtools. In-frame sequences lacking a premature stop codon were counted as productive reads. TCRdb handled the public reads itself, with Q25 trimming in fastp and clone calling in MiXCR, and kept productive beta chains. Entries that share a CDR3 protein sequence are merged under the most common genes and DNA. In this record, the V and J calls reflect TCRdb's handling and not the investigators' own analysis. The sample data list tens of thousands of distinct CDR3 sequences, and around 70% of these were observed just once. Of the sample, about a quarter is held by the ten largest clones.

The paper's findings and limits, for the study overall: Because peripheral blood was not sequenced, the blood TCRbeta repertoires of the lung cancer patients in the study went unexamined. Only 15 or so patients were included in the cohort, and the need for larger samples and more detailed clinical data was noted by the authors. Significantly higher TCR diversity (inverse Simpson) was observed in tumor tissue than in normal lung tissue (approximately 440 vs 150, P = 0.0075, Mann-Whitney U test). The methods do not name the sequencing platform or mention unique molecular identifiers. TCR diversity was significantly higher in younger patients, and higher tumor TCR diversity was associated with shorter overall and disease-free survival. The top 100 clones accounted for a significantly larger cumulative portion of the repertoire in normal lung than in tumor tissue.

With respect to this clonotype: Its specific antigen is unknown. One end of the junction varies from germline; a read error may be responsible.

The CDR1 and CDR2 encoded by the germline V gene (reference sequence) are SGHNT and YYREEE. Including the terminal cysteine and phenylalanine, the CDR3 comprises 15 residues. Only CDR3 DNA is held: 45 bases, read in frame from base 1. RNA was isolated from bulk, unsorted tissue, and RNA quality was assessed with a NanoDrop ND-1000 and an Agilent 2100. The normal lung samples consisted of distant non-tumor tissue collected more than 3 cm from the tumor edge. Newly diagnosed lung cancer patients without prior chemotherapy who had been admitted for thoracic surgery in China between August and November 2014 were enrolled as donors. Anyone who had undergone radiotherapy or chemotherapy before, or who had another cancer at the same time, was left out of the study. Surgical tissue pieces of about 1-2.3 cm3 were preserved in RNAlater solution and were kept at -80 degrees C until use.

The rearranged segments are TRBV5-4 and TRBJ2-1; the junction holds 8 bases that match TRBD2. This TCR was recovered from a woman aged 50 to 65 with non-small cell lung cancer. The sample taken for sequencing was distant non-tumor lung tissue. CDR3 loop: CVSRPGLVDYKEQFF. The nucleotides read TGTGTCAGCAGGCCGGGACTAGTGGATTACAAAGAGCAGTTCTTC.